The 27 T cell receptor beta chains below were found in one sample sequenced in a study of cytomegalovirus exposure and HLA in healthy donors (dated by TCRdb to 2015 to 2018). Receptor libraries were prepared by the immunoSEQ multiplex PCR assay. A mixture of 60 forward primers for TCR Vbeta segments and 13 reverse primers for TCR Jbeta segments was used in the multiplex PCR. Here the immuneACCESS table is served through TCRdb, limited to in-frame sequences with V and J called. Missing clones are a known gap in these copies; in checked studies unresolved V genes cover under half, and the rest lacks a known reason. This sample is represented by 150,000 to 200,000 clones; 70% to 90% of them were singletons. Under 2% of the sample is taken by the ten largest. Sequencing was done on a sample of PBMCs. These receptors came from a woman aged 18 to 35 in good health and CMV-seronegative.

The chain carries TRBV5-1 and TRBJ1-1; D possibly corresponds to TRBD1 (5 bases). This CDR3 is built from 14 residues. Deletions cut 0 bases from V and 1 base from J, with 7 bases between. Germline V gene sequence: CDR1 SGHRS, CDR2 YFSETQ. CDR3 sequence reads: CASSLDGGNTEAFF. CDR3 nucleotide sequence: TGCGCCAGCAGCTTGGACGGGGGGAACACTGAAGCTTTCTTT.

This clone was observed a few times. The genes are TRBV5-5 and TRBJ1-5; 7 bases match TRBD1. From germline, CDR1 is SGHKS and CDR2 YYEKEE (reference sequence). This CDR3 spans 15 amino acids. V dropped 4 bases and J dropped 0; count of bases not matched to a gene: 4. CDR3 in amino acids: CASSRTGDSNQPQHF. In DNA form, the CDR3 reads TGTGCCAGCAGCCGCACAGGGGATAGCAATCAGCCCCAGCATTTT.

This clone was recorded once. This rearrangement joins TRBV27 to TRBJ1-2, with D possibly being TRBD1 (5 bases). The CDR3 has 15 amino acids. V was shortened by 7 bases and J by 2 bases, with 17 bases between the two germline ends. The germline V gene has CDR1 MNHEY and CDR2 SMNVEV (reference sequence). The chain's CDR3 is CASKYWGRPNYGYTF. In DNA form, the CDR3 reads TGTGCCAGCAAGTACTGGGGCAGACCCAACTATGGCTACACCTTC.

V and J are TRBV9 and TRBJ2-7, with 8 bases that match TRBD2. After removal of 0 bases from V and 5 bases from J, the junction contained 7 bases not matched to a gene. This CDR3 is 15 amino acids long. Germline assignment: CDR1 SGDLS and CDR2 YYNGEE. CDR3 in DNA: TGTGCCAGCAGCGTAGCCGCGGGGGGCCCCCACGAGCAGTACTTC. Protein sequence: CASSVAAGGPHEQYF.

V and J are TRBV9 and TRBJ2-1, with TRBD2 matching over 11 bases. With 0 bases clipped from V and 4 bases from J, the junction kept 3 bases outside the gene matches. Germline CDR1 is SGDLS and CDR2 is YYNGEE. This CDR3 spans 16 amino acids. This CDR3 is CASSVGGTSGYNEQFF. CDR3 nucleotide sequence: TGTGCCAGCAGCGTAGGAGGGACTAGCGGATACAATGAGCAGTTCTTC.

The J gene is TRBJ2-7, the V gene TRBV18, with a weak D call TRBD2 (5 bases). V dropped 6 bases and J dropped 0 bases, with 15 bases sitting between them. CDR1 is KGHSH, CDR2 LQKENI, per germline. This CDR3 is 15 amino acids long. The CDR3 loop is CASSTAGLSSYEQYF. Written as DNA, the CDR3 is TGTGCCAGCTCGACCGCCGGACTCTCCTCCTACGAGCAGTACTTC.

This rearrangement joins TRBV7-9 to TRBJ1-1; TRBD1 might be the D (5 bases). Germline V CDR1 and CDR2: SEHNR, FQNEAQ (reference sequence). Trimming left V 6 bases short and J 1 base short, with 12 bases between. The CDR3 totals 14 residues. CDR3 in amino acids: CASSRQLENTEAFF. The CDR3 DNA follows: TGTGCCAGCAGTCGACAGTTAGAGAACACTGAAGCTTTCTTT.

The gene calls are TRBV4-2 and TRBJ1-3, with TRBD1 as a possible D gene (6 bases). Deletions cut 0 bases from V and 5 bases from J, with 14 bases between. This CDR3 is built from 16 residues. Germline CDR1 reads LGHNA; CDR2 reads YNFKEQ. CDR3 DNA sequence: TGTGCCAGCAGCCAAGATCTCAGGACAGCCCGAAACACCATATATTTT. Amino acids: CASSQDLRTARNTIYF.

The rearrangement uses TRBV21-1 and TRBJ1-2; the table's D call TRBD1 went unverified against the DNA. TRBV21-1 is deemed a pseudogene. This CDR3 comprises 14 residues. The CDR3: CASSKGSANYGYTF. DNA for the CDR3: TGTGCCAGCAGCAAAGGGTCAGCTAACTATGGCTACACCTTC.

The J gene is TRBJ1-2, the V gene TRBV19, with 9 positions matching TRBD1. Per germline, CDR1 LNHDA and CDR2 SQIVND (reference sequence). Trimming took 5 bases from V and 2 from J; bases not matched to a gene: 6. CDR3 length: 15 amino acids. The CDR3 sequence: CASSAPGQGNYGYTF. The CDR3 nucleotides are TGTGCCAGTAGTGCGCCGGGACAGGGAAACTATGGCTACACCTTC.

This CDR3 reads CASSNQGAGNTIYF. In DNA form, the CDR3 reads TGTGCCAGCTCAAACCAGGGGGCTGGAAACACCATATATTTT. The genes are TRBV18 and TRBJ1-3; 7 nucleotides agree with TRBD1. Unmatched junction bases numbered 3, after V lost 5 bases and J lost 2 bases. From germline, CDR1 is KGHSH and CDR2 LQKENI. This CDR3 comprises 14 residues.

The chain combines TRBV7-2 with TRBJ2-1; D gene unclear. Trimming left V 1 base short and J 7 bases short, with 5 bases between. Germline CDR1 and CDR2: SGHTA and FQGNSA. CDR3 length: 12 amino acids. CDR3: CASSLVVNEQFF. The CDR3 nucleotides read TGTGCCAGCAGCTTAGTTGTAAATGAGCAGTTCTTC.

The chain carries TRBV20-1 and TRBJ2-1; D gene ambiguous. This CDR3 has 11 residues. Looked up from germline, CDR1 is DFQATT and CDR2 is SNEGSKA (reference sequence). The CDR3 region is CAAPTLNEQFF. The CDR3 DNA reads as TGCGCGGCCCCGACCCTCAATGAGCAGTTCTTC.

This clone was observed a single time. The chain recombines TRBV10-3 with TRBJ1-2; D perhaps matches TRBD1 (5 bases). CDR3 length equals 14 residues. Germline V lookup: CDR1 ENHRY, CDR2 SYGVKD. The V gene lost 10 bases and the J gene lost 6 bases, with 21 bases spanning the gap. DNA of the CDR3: TGTGCCACCAGGAATACCGAAACAGGCGATGGCTACACCTTC. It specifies CATRNTETGDGYTF.

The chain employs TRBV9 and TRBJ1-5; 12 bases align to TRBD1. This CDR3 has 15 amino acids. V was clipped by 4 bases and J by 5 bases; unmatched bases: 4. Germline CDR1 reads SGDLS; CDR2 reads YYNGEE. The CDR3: CASSMGTGGDQPQHF. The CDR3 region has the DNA TGTGCCAGCAGCATGGGGACAGGGGGCGATCAGCCCCAGCATTTT.

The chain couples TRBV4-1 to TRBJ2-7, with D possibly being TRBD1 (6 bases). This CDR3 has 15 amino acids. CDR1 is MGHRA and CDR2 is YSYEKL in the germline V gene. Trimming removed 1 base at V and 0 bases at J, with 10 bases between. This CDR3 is CASSQVRQASYEQYF. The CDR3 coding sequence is TGCGCCAGCAGCCAAGTGAGACAGGCCTCCTACGAGCAGTACTTC.

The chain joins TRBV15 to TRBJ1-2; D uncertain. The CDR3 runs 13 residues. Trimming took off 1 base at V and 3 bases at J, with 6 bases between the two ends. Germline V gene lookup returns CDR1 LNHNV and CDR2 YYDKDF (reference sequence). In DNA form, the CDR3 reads TGTGCCACCAGCAGAGTCATAGACTATGGCTACACCTTC. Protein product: CATSRVIDYGYTF.

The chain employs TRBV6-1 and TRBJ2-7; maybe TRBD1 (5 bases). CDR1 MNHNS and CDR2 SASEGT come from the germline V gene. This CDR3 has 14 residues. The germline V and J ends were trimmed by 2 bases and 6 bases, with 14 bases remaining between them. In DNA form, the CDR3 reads TGTGCCAGCAGTGAATGGGGCCAGGGCGCCGAGCAGTACTTC. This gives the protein CASSEWGQGAEQYF.

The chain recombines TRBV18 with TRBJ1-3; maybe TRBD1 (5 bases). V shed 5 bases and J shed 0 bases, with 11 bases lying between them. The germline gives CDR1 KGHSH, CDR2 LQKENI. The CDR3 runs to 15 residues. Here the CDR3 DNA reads TGTGCCAGCTCAACCGGACAACTCTCTGGAAACACCATATATTTT. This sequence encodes CASSTGQLSGNTIYF. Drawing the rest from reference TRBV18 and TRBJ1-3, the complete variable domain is NAGVMQNPRHLVRRRGQEARLRCSPMKGHSHVYWYRQLPEEGLKFMVYLQKENIIDESGMPKERFSAEFPKEGPSILRIQQVVRGDSAAYFCASSTGQLSGNTIYFGEGSWLTVV.

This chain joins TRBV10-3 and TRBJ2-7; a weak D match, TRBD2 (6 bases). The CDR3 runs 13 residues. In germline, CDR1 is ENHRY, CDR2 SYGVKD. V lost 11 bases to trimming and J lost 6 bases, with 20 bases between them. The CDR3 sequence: CASKRLMEGEQYF. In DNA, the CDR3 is TGTGCCTCAAAGAGGCTGATGGAGGGCGAGCAGTACTTC.

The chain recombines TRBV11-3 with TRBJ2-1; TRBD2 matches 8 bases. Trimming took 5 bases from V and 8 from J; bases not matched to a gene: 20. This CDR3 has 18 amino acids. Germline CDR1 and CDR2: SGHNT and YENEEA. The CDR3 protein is CASSTGGGSAKVWDEQFF. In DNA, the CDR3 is TGTGCCAGCAGCACCGGGGGGGGTTCGGCTAAGGTATGGGATGAGCAGTTCTTC.

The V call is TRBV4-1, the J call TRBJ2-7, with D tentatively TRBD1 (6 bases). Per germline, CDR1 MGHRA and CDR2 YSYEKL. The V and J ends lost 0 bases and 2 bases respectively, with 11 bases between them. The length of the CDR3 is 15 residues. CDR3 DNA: TGCGCCAGCAGCCAAGATCATCCAGGGGCCTACGAGCAGTACTTC. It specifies CASSQDHPGAYEQYF.

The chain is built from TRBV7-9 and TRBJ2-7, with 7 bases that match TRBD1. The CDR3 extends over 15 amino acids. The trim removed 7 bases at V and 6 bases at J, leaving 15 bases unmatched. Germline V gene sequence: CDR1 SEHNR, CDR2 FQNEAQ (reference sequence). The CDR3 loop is CASIGTTGVGLEQYF. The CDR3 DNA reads TGTGCCAGCATCGGAACAACAGGGGTAGGACTCGAGCAGTACTTC.

The DNA for the CDR3 is TGTGCCAGCAGCTTCGGGACAGTCAATCAGCCCCAGCATTTT. Its protein is CASSFGTVNQPQHF. The V and J genes are TRBV7-9 and TRBJ1-5; 7 bases align to TRBD1. CDR1 and CDR2 (germline): SEHNR, FQNEAQ (reference sequence). There are 14 residues in the CDR3. V lost 3 bases and J lost 3; bases outside the gene matches: 2.

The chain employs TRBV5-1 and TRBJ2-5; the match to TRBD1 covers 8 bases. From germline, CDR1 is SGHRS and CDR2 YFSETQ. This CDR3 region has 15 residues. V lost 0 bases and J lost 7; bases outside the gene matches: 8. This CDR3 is CASSLGTGSGGTQYF. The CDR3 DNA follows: TGCGCCAGCAGCTTGGGGACAGGGTCAGGGGGGACCCAGTACTTC.

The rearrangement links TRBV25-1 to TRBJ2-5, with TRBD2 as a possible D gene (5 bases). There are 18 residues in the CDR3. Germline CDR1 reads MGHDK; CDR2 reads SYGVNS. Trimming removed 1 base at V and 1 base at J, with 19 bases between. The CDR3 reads CASSEWGLGANGQETQYF. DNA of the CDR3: TGTGCCAGCAGTGAATGGGGATTGGGAGCTAACGGCCAAGAGACCCAGTACTTC.

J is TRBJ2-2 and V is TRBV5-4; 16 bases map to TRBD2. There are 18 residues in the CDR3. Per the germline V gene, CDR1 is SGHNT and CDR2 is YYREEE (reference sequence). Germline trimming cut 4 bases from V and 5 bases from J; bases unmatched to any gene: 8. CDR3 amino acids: CASSGGLAGGPYTGELFF. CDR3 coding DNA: TGTGCCAGCAGCGGGGGACTAGCGGGAGGGCCATATACCGGGGAGCTGTTTTTT.